This passage covers 17 T cell receptor beta chains from one sample sequenced in a study of T cells after yellow fever vaccination. MiXCR was run by TCRdb on the 5' RACE reads, yielding one entry per CDR3 protein. This table has around 310,000 distinct CDR3 sequences, about 8.7% appearing once. The sequencing used PBMCs, collected on the day of the first yellow fever vaccination. These TCRs come from a man aged 18 to 29 who received the YFV17D yellow fever vaccine.

This chain connects TRBV29-1 to TRBJ2-3, with 7 positions matching TRBD1. Germline V gene data show CDR1 as SQVTM and CDR2 as ANQGSEA. The CDR3 covers 13 residues. The ends lost 8 bases at V and 4 bases at J; junction bases unmatched: 9. The CDR3 nucleotides are TGCAGCTCCAGGGAAGGGGGCCCAGATACGCAGTATTTT. This gives the protein CSSREGGPDTQYF.

V usage is TRBV7-3 and J usage is TRBJ2-1, with TRBD2 matching 11 bases. Germline V lookup: CDR1 SGHTA, CDR2 FQGTGA. This CDR3 has 15 residues. Losses at the gene ends were 2 bases for V and 7 bases for J; bases not matched to a gene: 4. This chain's CDR3 is CASSLLAGGLNEQFF. The CDR3 nucleotides read TGTGCCAGCAGCTTATTAGCGGGGGGGTTGAATGAGCAGTTCTTC.

The genes are TRBV4-1 and TRBJ1-3; D not resolved. V was pared by 1 base and J by 0 bases, with 16 bases between. Germline assignment: CDR1 MGHRA and CDR2 YSYEKL. The CDR3 has 18 amino acids. This CDR3 is CASSQGRTVLTSGNTIYF. CDR3 in DNA: TGCGCCAGCAGCCAAGGCCGGACGGTACTTACCTCTGGAAACACCATATATTTT.

This clonotype was counted a few times. The rearrangement uses TRBV7-2 and TRBJ1-5, with TRBD1 as a possible D gene (5 bases). The CDR3 extends over 14 amino acids. V was shortened by 2 bases and J by 7 bases, with 12 bases between the two germline ends. CDR1 and CDR2 (germline): SGHTA, FQGNSA. The DNA for the CDR3 is TGTGCCAGCAGCTTAATGCAGGGAGGCCAGCCCCAGCATTTT. Protein: CASSLMQGGQPQHF.

Ten or more counts support this clonotype. V and J are TRBV3-1 and TRBJ1-4, with D maybe TRBD1 (5 bases). The CDR3 runs to 13 residues. CDR1 LGHDT and CDR2 YNNKEL come from the germline V gene (reference sequence). V was shortened by 10 bases and J by 6 bases, with 15 bases between the two germline ends. The DNA for the CDR3 is TGTGCCACAGAAGGGGATACTGATGAAAAACTGTTTTTT. Its translation is CATEGDTDEKLFF. Combining the CDR3 with reference TRBV3-1 and TRBJ1-4 gives the whole variable domain DTAVSQTPKYLVTQMGNDKSIKCEQNLGHDTMYWYKQDSKKFLKIMFSYNNKELIINETVPNRFSPKSPDKAHLNLHINSLELGDSAVYFCATEGDTDEKLFFGSGTQLSVL.

This clonotype has a count of ten or more. The chain links TRBV10-3 to TRBJ1-5, with 7 nucleotides matching TRBD1. V shed 4 bases, J shed 0 bases, and the junction held 0 bases outside the gene matches. The CDR3 sequence is 14 residues long. Germline V lookup: CDR1 ENHRY, CDR2 SYGVKD. The CDR3 sequence: CAISGQGSNQPQHF. The CDR3 bases are TGTGCCATCAGTGGACAGGGTAGCAATCAGCCCCAGCATTTT.

In its sample, this clonotype was seen a few times. The chain employs TRBV5-1 and TRBJ1-5, with D possibly matching TRBD1 (6 bases). The CDR3 is made up of 17 amino acids. V lost 4 bases, J lost 0 bases, and 17 bases lay in between. CDR1 and CDR2 from the germline V gene are SGHRS and YFSETQ. CDR3 nucleotide sequence: TGCGCCAGCAGCCGTCTACCAGGACAGCTTAGCAATCAGCCCCAGCATTTT. It is translated as CASSRLPGQLSNQPQHF.

The chain carries TRBV7-9 and TRBJ2-3; weak D call: TRBD1 (5 bases). This CDR3 is 13 amino acids long. Per germline, CDR1 SEHNR and CDR2 FQNEAQ (reference sequence). Trimming cost V 10 bases and J 2 bases, with 13 bases left between them. DNA of the CDR3: TGTGCCACCCAGGCAGGGCCCACAGATACGCAGTATTTT. Translated: CATQAGPTDTQYF.

In this sample, this clonotype turned up many times. The genes are TRBV4-3 and TRBJ1-1, with TRBD1 identical over 9 bases. CDR3 length equals 14 residues. Trimming at V came to 8 bases and at J to 4 bases, leaving 8 bases not matched to a gene. Germline CDR1 is LGHNA and CDR2 is YSLEER. The CDR3 DNA reads TGCGCCAGCGGGATGACAGGGGGAAGCACTGAAGCTTTCTTT. As protein: CASGMTGGSTEAFF.

The chain combines TRBV28 with TRBJ2-3; a weak D match, TRBD2 (5 bases). The CDR3 loop spans 14 amino acids. The germline V gene encodes CDR1 MDHEN and CDR2 SYDVKM. V was pared by 2 bases and J by 5 bases, with 11 bases between. The CDR3 here is CASSLIQRKDTQYF. As DNA, the CDR3 is TGTGCCAGCAGTTTAATCCAGCGGAAAGATACGCAGTATTTT. The full variable domain, its missing parts supplied by reference TRBV28 and TRBJ2-3, is DVKVTQSSRYLVKRTGEKVFLECVQDMDHENMFWYRQDPGLGLRLIYFSYDVKMKEKGDIPEGYSVSREKKERFSLILESASTNQTSMYLCASSLIQRKDTQYFGPGTRLTVL.

The table lists this clonotype with many counts. V is TRBV4-3 and J is TRBJ2-7; possible D gene TRBD1, 6 bases. Germline V gives CDR1 LGHNA, CDR2 YSLEER. The length of the CDR3 is 14 residues. The V gene lost 3 bases and the J gene lost 2 bases, with 11 bases spanning the gap. The CDR3: CASSQDSFPYEQYF. The CDR3 region has the DNA TGCGCCAGCAGCCAGGACAGCTTCCCCTACGAGCAGTACTTC.

This clonotype was detected many times. V is TRBV6-5 and J is TRBJ1-5; 8 bases are a match to TRBD1. Germline CDR1 reads MNHEY; CDR2 reads SVGAGI. This CDR3 has 15 residues. With 2 bases clipped from V and 7 bases from J, the junction kept 7 bases outside the gene matches. In DNA, the CDR3 is TGTGCCAGCAGTTACGAGCGGACAGGGCAGCAGCCCCAGCATTTT. Its translation: CASSYERTGQQPQHF.

The rearrangement links TRBV27 to TRBJ2-1; perhaps TRBD2 as D (6 bases). The length of the CDR3 is 14 residues. Germline CDR1 MNHEY, CDR2 SMNVEV (reference sequence). The V and J ends lost 7 bases and 5 bases respectively, with 15 bases between them. CDR3 in DNA: TGTGCCAGCAAGAATCCTAGCGCTCACAATGAGCAGTTCTTC. Translated: CASKNPSAHNEQFF.

The chain carries TRBV20-1 and TRBJ1-2, with 8 bases that match TRBD1. This CDR3 comprises 15 residues. Trimming at V came to 3 bases and at J to 0 bases, leaving 6 bases not matched to a gene. Per the germline V gene, CDR1 is DFQATT and CDR2 is SNEGSKA (reference sequence). CDR3 residues: CSASGQGATNYGYTF. CDR3 nucleotide sequence: TGCAGTGCTAGCGGTCAGGGGGCGACTAACTATGGCTACACCTTC.

The genes are TRBV6-6 and TRBJ2-4, with 8 bases lining up with TRBD1. CDR3 size: 13 residues. Unmatched junction bases numbered 2, after V lost 2 bases and J lost 8 bases. Germline V CDR1 and CDR2: MNHNY, SVGAGI (reference sequence). In DNA form, the CDR3 reads TGTGCCAGCAGTTACACGGACAGGGACATTCAGTACTTC. It translates to CASSYTDRDIQYF.

There are many counts of this clonotype. V gene TRBV4-1 combines with J gene TRBJ1-5; D ambiguous. This CDR3 is 15 amino acids long. Germline V gives CDR1 MGHRA, CDR2 YSYEKL. V shed 5 bases and J shed 5 bases, with 16 bases lying between them. CDR3 region: CASSYQGGRDQPQHF. The CDR3, as DNA: TGCGCCAGCAGCTATCAAGGAGGGAGGGATCAGCCCCAGCATTTT.

J is TRBJ2-1 and V is TRBV4-1, with 8 positions matching TRBD1. J gave up 4 bases and V 4 bases, and 9 bases lay outside the gene matches. Germline V gene lookup returns CDR1 MGHRA and CDR2 YSYEKL. The CDR3 totals 16 residues. CDR3 residues: CASSPPGRTGYNEQFF. CDR3 nucleotide sequence: TGCGCCAGCAGCCCCCCTGGGCGGACAGGGTACAATGAGCAGTTCTTC.